This T cell receptor beta chain was identified in a study of T cells after yellow fever vaccination. TCRdb re-analysed the 5' RACE reads in MiXCR, keeping a single row per CDR3 protein. The table records a few hundred thousand distinct CDR3 sequences, about 10% of them present only once. This clonotype was counted at least ten times. Trimming stripped 0 bases from V and 0 bases from J, with 8 bases between. The CDR3 runs 15 residues. Germline CDR1 and CDR2: SGHRS and YFSETQ. The sequence was obtained from a man between 18 and 35 years old who received the YFV17D yellow fever vaccine. The sample was CD4+ T cells sorted from PBMCs, taken 5 days after the yellow fever booster vaccination. The rearrangement uses TRBV5-1 and TRBJ2-3; no definite D call. The CDR3 DNA sequence: TGCGCCAGCAGCTTGGTTGCGACTAGCACAGATACGCAGTATTTT. Protein product: CASSLVATSTDTQYF.